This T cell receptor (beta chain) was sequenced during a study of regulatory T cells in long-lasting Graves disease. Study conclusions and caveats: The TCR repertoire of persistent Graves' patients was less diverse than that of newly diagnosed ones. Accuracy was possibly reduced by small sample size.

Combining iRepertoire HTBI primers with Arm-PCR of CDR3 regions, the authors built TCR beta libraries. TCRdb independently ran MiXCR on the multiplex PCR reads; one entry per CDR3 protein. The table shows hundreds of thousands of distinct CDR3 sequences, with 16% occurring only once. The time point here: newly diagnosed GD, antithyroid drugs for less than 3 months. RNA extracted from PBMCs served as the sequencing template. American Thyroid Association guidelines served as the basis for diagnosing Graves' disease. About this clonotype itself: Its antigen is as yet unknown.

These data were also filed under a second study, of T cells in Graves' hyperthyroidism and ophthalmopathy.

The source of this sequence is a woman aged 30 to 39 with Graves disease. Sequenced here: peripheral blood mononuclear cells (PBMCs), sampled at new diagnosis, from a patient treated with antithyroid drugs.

CDR3 region: CAGGHRGAAFF. Written as DNA, the CDR3 is TGTGCCGGGGGACATCGGGGGGCAGCTTTCTTT. This rearrangement joins TRBV12-3 or TRBV12-4 to TRBJ2-3; a weak D match, TRBD1 (6 bases). The DNA end favors TRBJ1-1, so the J call may be wrong. This CDR3 spans 11 amino acids.